Detailed here is one T cell receptor (beta chain). Its antigen is unidentified. These data originate in a study of a mutant IDH1 vaccine in newly diagnosed glioma. The overall study: The start of vaccination came 4-6 weeks after radiotherapy alone, or with temozolomide cycles. Treated patients, approximately 60% male and about 38% female, averaged roughly 43 years of age.

Repertoires were generated with immunoSEQ multiplex PCR, while TCRdb's copy carries only in-frame clones and drops some. This sample yields about 83,000 clones, of which roughly nine tenths are seen a single time; under 0.7% belongs to the top ten. V lost 3 bases, J lost 8 bases, and 19 bases lay in between. This CDR3 is built from 15 residues. Looked up from germline, CDR1 is MNHGY and CDR2 is SVAAGI. Documented time point: week 5, during vaccination. Doses comprised 300 ug of mutant IDH1 20-mer peptide each, plus topical imiquimod. Each tumor in the donors was a new WHO grade 3 or 4 astrocytoma, IDH1-mutant and ATRX-lost.

The sequence was obtained from a woman aged 50 to 60 with glioma. The source material was PBMCs, sampled from a glioma patient whose treatment included an IDH1 peptide vaccine. V gene TRBV6-9 combines with J gene TRBJ1-2; D possibly corresponds to TRBD1 (5 bases). CDR3 amino acids: CASSYSYQGEGGYTF. The DNA for the CDR3 is TGTGCCAGCAGTTACTCGTACCAGGGAGAAGGAGGCTACACCTTC.